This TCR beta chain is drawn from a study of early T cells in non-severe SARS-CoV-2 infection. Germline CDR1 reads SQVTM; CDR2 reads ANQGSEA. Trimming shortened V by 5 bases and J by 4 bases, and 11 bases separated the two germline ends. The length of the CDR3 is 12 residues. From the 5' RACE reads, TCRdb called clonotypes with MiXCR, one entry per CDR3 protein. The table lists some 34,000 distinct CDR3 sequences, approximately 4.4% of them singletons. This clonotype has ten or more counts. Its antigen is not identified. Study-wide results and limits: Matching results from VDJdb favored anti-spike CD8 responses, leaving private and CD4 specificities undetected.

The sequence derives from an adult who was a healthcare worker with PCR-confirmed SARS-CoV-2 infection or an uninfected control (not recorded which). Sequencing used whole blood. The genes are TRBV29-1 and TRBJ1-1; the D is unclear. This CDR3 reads CSVIKGSTEAFF. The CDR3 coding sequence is TGCAGCGTTATAAAGGGTTCCACTGAAGCTTTCTTT. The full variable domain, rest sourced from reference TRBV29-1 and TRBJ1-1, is SAVISQKPSRDICQRGTSLTIQCQVDSQVTMMFWYRQQPGQSLTLIATANQGSEATYESGFVIDKFPISRPNLTFSTLTVSNMSPEDSSIYLCSVIKGSTEAFFGQGTRLTVV.